The present entry profiles one T cell receptor (beta chain) with its context. Authors' data handling: For nucleated cells, counts were estimated from reference gene primer amplification. Clones were sequenced by immunoSEQ multiplex PCR, and TCRdb holds only the in-frame ones, with some missing. The D gene and trimming were derived from the DNA, and the V and J assignments and clone size from that table. The sample has 200,000 to 300,000 clones; 88% are singletons. The CDR3 spans 19 residues. The J segment lost 9 bases and the V segment lost 2 bases, leaving 18 bases of the junction unmatched. CDR1 SGHTA and CDR2 FQGNSA come from the germline V gene. The data originate from a study of blood T cell repertoires in COVID-19. Study as a whole: Sites in the United States, Italy and Spain provided acute and convalescent COVID-19 samples. The cDNA or gDNA used as material had been derived from T cells, B-cell-depleted T cells, or PBMCs.

The J gene is TRBJ2-7, the V gene TRBV7-2; TRBD2 aligns across 14 bases. The receptor's source is a woman aged 30 to 39 with acute or convalescent COVID-19. The sample comprised peripheral blood. For the CDR3, the DNA is TGTGCCAGCAGCTTAATATCCCCGGGACTAGCGGGAGCTAACGAAGTGCAGTACTTC. Protein product: CASSLISPGLAGANEVQYF.